This T cell receptor (beta chain) was captured by sequencing in a study of T cells in Graves' hyperthyroidism and ophthalmopathy. Study summary: Peripheral blood was acquired at first diagnosis, ahead of any therapy whatsoever. Study findings and constraints: The model anticipated ophthalmopathy a median about six months pre-onset.

Uncontrolled infection, other autoimmune disease, pregnancy or lactation disqualified patients from enrolment. V dropped 6 bases and J dropped 0; count of bases not matched to a gene: 10. The CDR3 is 17 amino acids. CDR1 MDHEN and CDR2 SYDVKM come from the germline V gene. The sample holds a few counts of this clonotype. Its antigen is not identified. Researchers took RNA transcripts and amplified the TCR beta CDR3 regions from them. The HTBI set primed first-round TCR CDR3 RT-PCR. TCRdb called the multiplex PCR reads again in MiXCR, with one record for every CDR3 protein. The sample records approximately 600,000 distinct CDR3 sequences, roughly 20% being singletons.

This rearrangement joins TRBV28 to TRBJ1-4; 7 nucleotides align to TRBD1. This clonotype originated in a man aged 25 to 40 with Graves' ophthalmopathy. The sequenced sample consisted of blood. This CDR3 is CASSTFRDSTTNEKLFF. The CDR3 region has the DNA TGTGCCAGCAGCACCTTCCGGGACAGTACAACTAATGAAAAACTGTTTTTT.